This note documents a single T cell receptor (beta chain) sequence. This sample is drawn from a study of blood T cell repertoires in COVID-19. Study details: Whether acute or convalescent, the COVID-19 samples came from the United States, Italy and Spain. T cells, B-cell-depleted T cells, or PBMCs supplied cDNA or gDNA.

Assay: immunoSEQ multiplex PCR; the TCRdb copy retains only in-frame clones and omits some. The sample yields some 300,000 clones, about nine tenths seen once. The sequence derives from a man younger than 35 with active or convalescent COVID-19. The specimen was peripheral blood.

As DNA, the CDR3 is TGTGCCAGCAGCCTCGGGGGGGCGGGGGAAAAACTGTTTTTT. Translation gives CASSLGGAGEKLFF. The chain is built from TRBV5-6 and TRBJ1-4; TRBD1 might be the D (6 bases). The CDR3 spans 14 residues. Trimming removed 4 bases from V and 8 bases from J, with 15 bases in between. Germline lookup yields CDR1 SGHDT and CDR2 YYEEEE.